This section outlines one T cell receptor beta chain sequence together with its context. Its specificity is not known. CDR3 length: 15 residues. CDR1 is MNHNS, CDR2 SASEGT, per germline. Deletions cut 8 bases from V and 5 bases from J, with 21 bases between. Expressed TCRB transcripts were sequenced because the entire RNA isolate underwent reverse transcription. Reads from naive, central memory and regulatory T cell samples averaged roughly 3.6 million. Assay: immunoSEQ multiplex PCR; the TCRdb copy retains only in-frame clones and omits some. Of around 650,000 clones in the sample, roughly 12% were seen once. The sample is drawn from a study of beta chain features in type 1 diabetes. Regarding the study as a whole: Shorter templates might be favored by PCR, and equally so in patients and in controls. The study found fewer insertions and more deletions at VDJ junctions in type 1 diabetes patients. Shortening of TCRB CDR3s, moderate but significant, appeared in all four CD4+ subsets of Type 1 diabetes patients.

The sequenced material came from naive CD4+ T cells from blood. The TCR was taken from a man aged 30 to 39 with type 1 diabetes. The J gene is TRBJ2-5, the V gene TRBV6-1, with D possibly called TRBD1 or TRBD2 (5 bases each). CDR3 region: CASSPGAIPTETQYF. The CDR3 DNA reads TGTGCCAGCTCGCCCGGGGCGATACCGACGGAGACCCAGTACTTC.